The 26 T cell receptor beta chains below all came from one sample that was sequenced in a study of beta chain features in type 1 diabetes. The authors reverse transcribed all of the isolated RNA, so sequencing captured expressed TCRB transcripts. Using immunoSEQ multiplex PCR, the repertoire was profiled, and TCRdb retains in-frame clones only, with some absent. The sample lists about 240,000 clones; about 26% were seen once. The sample consisted of central memory CD4+ T cells from blood. These receptors came from a man aged 25 to 45 in good health.

This clone was counted a few times. The rearrangement links TRBV7-9 to TRBJ2-7, with D tentatively TRBD1 (6 bases). Germline V gene lookup returns CDR1 SEHNR and CDR2 FQNEAQ (reference sequence). The CDR3 has 14 amino acids. V lost 4 bases to trimming and J lost 2 bases, with 12 bases between them. The CDR3 bases are TGTGCCAGCAGCTCGTACAGGGCGCCCTACGAGCAGTACTTC. It yields the protein CASSSYRAPYEQYF.

This clone was seen a few times. The chain joins TRBV4-2 to TRBJ2-1, with 9 nucleotides matching TRBD2. CDR3 length: 15 residues. The germline CDR1 and CDR2 sequences are LGHNA and YNFKEQ. V was clipped by 5 bases and J by 8 bases; unmatched bases: 10. For the CDR3, the DNA is TGTGCCAGCAGCGCCCGGCGGGGGGGCCTGGATGAGCAGTTCTTC. It translates to CASSARRGGLDEQFF.

The V and J genes are TRBV30 and TRBJ2-1; 11 nucleotides agree with TRBD2. V lost 3 bases and J lost 9; bases outside the gene matches: 7. The CDR3 extends over 14 amino acids. CDR1 and CDR2 (germline): GTSNPN, SVGIG (reference sequence). In nucleotides, the CDR3 is TGTGCCTGGAGGACTAGCGGGACAAAGGGTGAGCAGTTCTTC. Translation: CAWRTSGTKGEQFF.

The rearrangement joins TRBV5-1 to TRBJ2-1; D perhaps matches TRBD2 (6 bases). The CDR3 is 14 residues long. V was trimmed by 4 bases and J by 7 bases, leaving 15 bases between them. Germline V gives CDR1 SGHRS, CDR2 YFSETQ. The CDR3 sequence: CASSAAGGWNEQFF. Written as DNA, the CDR3 is TGCGCCAGCAGCGCAGCGGGCGGCTGGAATGAGCAGTTCTTC.

The table lists this clone with a few counts. The CDR3 DNA is TGTGCCATCAGTGACCAAACCTACGAGCAGTACTTC. Amino acids: CAISDQTYEQYF. The V gene is TRBV10-3, the J gene TRBJ2-7; D unresolved. The CDR3 totals 12 residues. Germline lookup yields CDR1 ENHRY and CDR2 SYGVKD. Trimming took 3 bases from V and 2 from J, leaving 5 bases between them.

The rearrangement uses TRBV7-2 and TRBJ2-3; 9 bases are shared with TRBD2. The germline CDR1 and CDR2 sequences are SGHTA and FQGNSA. There are 15 residues in the CDR3. The ends lost 7 bases at V and 0 bases at J; junction bases unmatched: 5. For the CDR3, the DNA is TGTGCCAGCACCCTAGCGGGGCGAAGCACAGATACGCAGTATTTT. Its protein is CASTLAGRSTDTQYF.

The J gene is TRBJ1-2, the V gene TRBV10-3; D not resolved. Per the germline V gene, CDR1 is ENHRY and CDR2 is SYGVKD. V was pared by 0 bases and J by 6 bases, with 5 bases between. CDR3 size: 12 residues. The CDR3 protein is CAISESGDGYTF. CDR3 bases: TGTGCCATCAGTGAGTCGGGCGATGGCTACACCTTC.

A few counts support this clone. The V gene is TRBV30, the J gene TRBJ2-2, with D unclear. The CDR3 length is 11 residues. In germline, CDR1 is GTSNPN, CDR2 SVGIG (reference sequence). Trimming removed 4 bases from V and 5 bases from J, with 5 bases in between. The CDR3 DNA reads TGTGCCTGGACTGGGACCGGGGAGCTGTTTTTT. Encoded protein: CAWTGTGELFF.

V is TRBV10-3 and J is TRBJ1-2; a possible D gene is TRBD1 (5 bases). Germline V gene lookup returns CDR1 ENHRY and CDR2 SYGVKD. Trimming shortened V by 5 bases and J by 3 bases, and 16 bases separated the two germline ends. The CDR3 spans 15 residues. This CDR3 reads CAISTGGTADYGYTF. The CDR3 nucleotides read TGTGCCATCAGTACAGGAGGAACAGCGGACTATGGCTACACCTTC.

This chain connects TRBV9 to TRBJ2-3; tentative D call: TRBD1 (6 bases). CDR1 and CDR2 (germline): SGDLS, YYNGEE. With 0 bases removed from V and 3 bases from J, the gap between germline ends came to 20 bases. This CDR3 is built from 18 residues. The CDR3 loop is CASSVGPGQPRGTDTQYF. CDR3 coding DNA: TGTGCCAGCAGCGTAGGCCCCGGACAGCCAAGAGGAACAGATACGCAGTATTTT. The complete variable domain, with remaining parts taken from reference TRBV9 and TRBJ2-3, reads DSGVTQTPKHLITATGQRVTLRCSPRSGDLSVYWYQQSLDQGLQFLIQYYNGEERAKGNILERFSAQQFPDLHSELNLSSLELGDSALYFCASSVGPGQPRGTDTQYFGPGTRLTVL.

The J gene is TRBJ2-3, the V gene TRBV5-4; 7 bases map to TRBD2. V was clipped by 5 bases and J by 1 base; unmatched bases: 7. The germline CDR1 and CDR2 sequences are SGHNT and YYREEE (reference sequence). The length of the CDR3 is 15 residues. The CDR3 loop reads CASRGGSSGTDTQYF. In nucleotides, the CDR3 is TGTGCCAGCAGGGGGGGGTCTAGCGGCACAGATACGCAGTATTTT.

The chain is built from TRBV18 and TRBJ2-7, with TRBD2 matching 13 bases. The CDR3 has 17 amino acids. Looked up from germline, CDR1 is KGHSH and CDR2 is LQKENI. V lost 2 bases to trimming and J lost 6 bases; unmatched junction nucleotides: 10. In DNA form, the CDR3 reads TGTGCCAGCTCACCAACGGGACTAGCGGGAATATCAGGCGAGCAGTACTTC. Its translation: CASSPTGLAGISGEQYF.

This chain connects TRBV29-1 to TRBJ1-2; 9 nucleotides agree with TRBD1. Germline V gene data show CDR1 as SQVTM and CDR2 as ANQGSEA. The V segment lost 8 bases and the J segment 9 bases; nucleotides outside the gene matches: 13. CDR3 length: 13 amino acids. The CDR3 region has the DNA TGCAGCAGCTGGACAGGGGAAGTTGAGAGCTACACCTTC. This gives the protein CSSWTGEVESYTF.

V is TRBV7-2 and J is TRBJ2-1; 9 nucleotides agree with TRBD2. The V segment lost 5 bases and the J segment 9 bases; nucleotides outside the gene matches: 11. Germline loops: CDR1 SGHTA, CDR2 FQGNSA. This CDR3 spans 15 amino acids. CDR3 nucleotide sequence: TGTGCCAGCAGCCCAGGTAGCGGGAGATCGAGTGAGCAGTTCTTC. Translating gives CASSPGSGRSSEQFF. The full variable domain, rest sourced from reference TRBV7-2 and TRBJ2-1, is GAGVSQSPSNKVTEKGKDVELRCDPISGHTALYWYRQSLGQGLEFLIYFQGNSAPDKSGLPSDRFSAERTGGSVSTLTIQRTQQEDSAVYLCASSPGSGRSSEQFFGPGTRLTVL.

The CDR3 loop reads CAWSNGGEQFF. In DNA, the CDR3 is TGTGCCTGGAGCAACGGAGGTGAGCAGTTCTTC. The chain links TRBV30 to TRBJ2-1; tentatively, D is TRBD2 (5 bases). This CDR3 has 11 residues. V dropped 3 bases and J dropped 9 bases, with 9 bases sitting between them. Germline V gene data show CDR1 as GTSNPN and CDR2 as SVGIG (reference sequence).

The rearrangement links TRBV20-1 to TRBJ2-5; D not certain. The J call may not be correct, given that the DNA end is closer to TRBJ2-7. CDR1 DFQATT and CDR2 SNEGSKA come from the germline V gene (reference sequence). The CDR3 runs 11 residues. CDR3 amino acids: CSASGGYEQYF. CDR3 coding DNA: TGCAGTGCTTCCGGTGGGTACGAGCAGTACTTC.

The chain joins TRBV7-9 to TRBJ2-7, with 10 positions matching TRBD1. The CDR3 runs 16 residues. Trimming cost V 5 bases and J 0 bases; bases outside gene matches: 7. Germline lookup yields CDR1 SEHNR and CDR2 FQNEAQ (reference sequence). This chain's CDR3 is CASSDLGTGVSYEQYF. The CDR3 DNA follows: TGTGCCAGCAGCGACCTCGGGACAGGGGTCTCCTACGAGCAGTACTTC. Full variable domain (outside the CDR3, taken from reference TRBV7-9 and TRBJ2-7): DTGVSQNPRHKITKRGQNVTFRCDPISEHNRLYWYRQTLGQGPEFLTYFQNEAQLEKSRLLSDRFSAERPKGSFSTLEIQRTEQGDSAMYLCASSDLGTGVSYEQYFGPGTRLTVT.

This clone was detected a few times. The chain links TRBV29-1 to TRBJ2-7; no clear D gene. Germline lookup yields CDR1 SQVTM and CDR2 ANQGSEA. The V and J ends lost 6 bases and 7 bases respectively, with 13 bases between them. The CDR3 has 11 residues. The CDR3 region has the DNA TGCAGCGTCGACACCTACGGTGAGCAGTACTTC. Amino acid sequence: CSVDTYGEQYF.

This chain uses TRBV4-1 with TRBJ1-4; D remains unclear. Germline assignment: CDR1 MGHRA and CDR2 YSYEKL. V shed 0 bases and J shed 7 bases, with 18 bases lying between them. CDR3 length: 17 amino acids. The CDR3 spells CASSQEVDRATGEKLFF. DNA of the CDR3: TGCGCCAGCAGCCAAGAGGTCGACCGAGCAACTGGTGAAAAACTGTTTTTT.

This clone was counted a few times. This sequence joins TRBV18 and TRBJ2-1; 12 nucleotides agree with TRBD2. V was clipped by 4 bases and J by 2 bases; unmatched bases: 6. This CDR3 spans 17 amino acids. Germline assignment: CDR1 KGHSH and CDR2 LQKENI. CDR3 nucleotides: TGTGCCAGCTCACGGAGGACTAGCGGGGACCCCTACAATGAGCAGTTCTTC. Amino acids: CASSRRTSGDPYNEQFF.

V and J are TRBV4-3 and TRBJ2-2; D is perhaps TRBD2 (5 bases). Germline V lookup: CDR1 LGHNA, CDR2 YSLEER. This CDR3 contains 17 residues. The ends were cut back, 4 bases at V and 6 bases at J, with 21 bases in the middle. The CDR3: CASSRDGPPQAAGELFF. The CDR3 bases are TGCGCCAGCAGCCGAGATGGGCCGCCCCAAGCGGCCGGGGAGCTGTTTTTT.

This chain joins TRBV19 and TRBJ2-1; D possibly corresponds to TRBD1 (6 bases). V shed 6 bases and J shed 9 bases, with 24 bases lying between them. The CDR3 is 16 amino acids. Germline CDR1 is LNHDA and CDR2 is SQIVND (reference sequence). CDR3 residues: CASRDTYRITGIEQFF. Here the CDR3 DNA reads TGTGCCAGTAGAGACACCTACCGAATTACAGGGATTGAGCAGTTCTTC. Full variable domain (rest looked up from reference TRBV19 and TRBJ2-1): DGGITQSPKYLFRKEGQNVTLSCEQNLNHDAMYWYRQDPGQGLRLIYYSQIVNDFQKGDIAEGYSVSREKKESFPLTVTSAQKNPTAFYLCASRDTYRITGIEQFFGPGTRLTVL.

The chain uses TRBV2 and TRBJ2-7; 10 nucleotides match TRBD1. From germline, CDR1 is SNHLY and CDR2 FYNNEI. This CDR3 spans 13 amino acids. With 7 bases clipped from V and 3 bases from J, the junction kept 3 bases outside the gene matches. The DNA of the CDR3 is TGTGCCAGCATTGGGACAGGGGTCTACGAGCAGTACTTC. Translation gives CASIGTGVYEQYF. The full variable domain, its missing parts supplied by reference TRBV2 and TRBJ2-7, is EPEVTQTPSHQVTQMGQEVILRCVPISNHLYFYWYRQILGQKVEFLVSFYNNEISEKSEIFDDQFSVERPDGSNFTLKIRSTKLEDSAMYFCASIGTGVYEQYFGPGTRLTVT.

This clone has just a few counts. This rearrangement joins TRBV7-7 to TRBJ2-1; 11 bases line up with TRBD2. There are 15 residues in the CDR3. The trim removed 5 bases at V and 4 bases at J, leaving 4 bases unmatched. Germline V gives CDR1 SSHAT, CDR2 FNYEAQ (reference sequence). DNA of the CDR3: TGTGCCAGCAGCACCGGGACTAGCGGTTACAATGAGCAGTTCTTC. Translating it yields CASSTGTSGYNEQFF.

The gene calls are TRBV4-3 and TRBJ2-1; D is unclear. From germline, CDR1 is LGHNA and CDR2 YSLEER. This CDR3 has 16 residues. The germline V and J ends were trimmed by 1 base and 2 bases, with 12 bases remaining between them. This chain's CDR3 is CASSQGGLATYNEQFF. CDR3 nucleotides: TGCGCCAGCAGCCAAGGTGGTTTAGCAACCTACAATGAGCAGTTCTTC.

This clone was counted between two and nine times. The chain carries TRBV30 and TRBJ2-3; 10 bases match TRBD2. CDR1 is GTSNPN, CDR2 SVGIG, per germline (reference sequence). CDR3 length: 15 amino acids. With 2 bases clipped from V and 2 bases from J, the junction kept 4 bases outside the gene matches. The CDR3 DNA follows: TGTGCCTGGAGTCTTGGGACTAGCGCCACAGATACGCAGTATTTT. Its protein product is CAWSLGTSATDTQYF.